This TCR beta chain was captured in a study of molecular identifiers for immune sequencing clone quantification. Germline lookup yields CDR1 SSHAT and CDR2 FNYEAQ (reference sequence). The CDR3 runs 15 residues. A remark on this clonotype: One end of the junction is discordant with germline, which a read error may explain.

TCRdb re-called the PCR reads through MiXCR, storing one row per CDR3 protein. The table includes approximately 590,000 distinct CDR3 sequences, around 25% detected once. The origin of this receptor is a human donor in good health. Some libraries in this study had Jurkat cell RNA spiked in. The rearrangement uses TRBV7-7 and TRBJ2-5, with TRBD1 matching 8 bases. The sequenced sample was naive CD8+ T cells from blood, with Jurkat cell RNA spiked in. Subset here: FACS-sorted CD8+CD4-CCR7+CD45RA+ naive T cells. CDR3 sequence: CASSPRTGYQETQYF. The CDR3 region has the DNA TGTGCTAGCAGCCCCCGGACAGGGTACCAAGAGACCCAGTACTTC.